These T cell receptor beta chains were read from a single sample in a study of blood T cells in healthy people across ages. In TCRdb, the 5' RACE reads were re-called with MiXCR into one record per CDR3 protein. Of 1.5 million to 2 million distinct CDR3 sequences detected, about 30% appear once; the ten largest clones hold roughly 8%. Sample: blood. The source is a woman in her thirties in good health. Each CDR3 is given with its conserved first and last residue. A D gene is named only where the DNA matches it firmly. Rows may omit the clone size; those that give it use once, few, many or a size class.

CDR3 length | clone size | J gene | V gene | D gene | CDR3 DNA | CDR3 protein
13 | - | TRBJ1-1 | TRBV29-1 | - | TGCAGCGTTTCCGGGGACATGAACACCGAAGCTTTCTTT | CSVSGDMNTEAFF
13 | few | TRBJ1-2 | TRBV7-2 | TRBD1 | TGTGCCAGCAGCTTAGAGACAGGGGGGCGGTGCACCTTC | CASSLETGGRCTF
15 | few | TRBJ2-1 | TRBV9 | - | TGTGCCAGCAGCGTAGACCCCGGCGTCCGGGATGAGCAGTTCTTC | CASSVDPGVRDEQFF
12 | many | TRBJ2-7 | TRBV7-2 | - | TGTGCCAGCAGCTTCGACAGATACGAGCAGTACTTC | CASSFDRYEQYF
15 | - | TRBJ2-7 | TRBV6-1 | TRBD2 | TGTGCCAGCAGTGGCTGGGGGGGGGGAGCTTACGAGCAGTACTTC | CASSGWGGGAYEQYF
16 | - | TRBJ1-6 | TRBV6-1 | TRBD1 | TGTGCCAGCAGTGAGCTCCCAGGGGGAAGAAATTCACCCCTCCACTTT | CASSELPGGRNSPLHF
17 | few | TRBJ2-5 | TRBV5-1 | TRBD1 | TGCGCCAGCAGCTCCGACAGGGGCAATGCTTTCGTGGAGACCCAGTACTTC | CASSSDRGNAFVETQYF
14 | many | TRBJ2-7 | TRBV5-5 | - | TGTGCCAGCAGCTTGCAGCGTTACTCCTACGAGCAGTACTTC | CASSLQRYSYEQYF
16 | few | TRBJ2-1 | TRBV2 | TRBD1 | TGTGCCAGCAGTGAACGCGGGACAGGGTTTGGCAATGAGCAGTTCTTC | CASSERGTGFGNEQFF
12 | few | TRBJ2-3 | TRBV30 | - | TGTGCCTGGACCCCACCGACAGATACGCAGTATTTT | CAWTPPTDTQYF
13 | - | TRBJ1-1 | TRBV12-3/TRBV12-4 | - | TGTGCCAGCAGTACTAGGGTTGGAACTGAAGCTTTCTTT | CASSTRVGTEAFF
14 | - | TRBJ1-5 | TRBV5-1 | - | TGCGCCAGCAGCTTGGAATGGGGGAATCAGCCCCAGCATTTT | CASSLEWGNQPQHF
14 | many | TRBJ2-1 | TRBV7-3 | TRBD2 | TGTGCCAGCAGCTATCCGGGGGGGAGCAATGAGCAGTTCTTC | CASSYPGGSNEQFF
13 | few | TRBJ2-7 | TRBV7-2 | TRBD1 | TGTGCCAGCAGCTTAACAGGGGTCGGGGAGCAGTACTTC | CASSLTGVGEQYF
13 | many | TRBJ2-7 | TRBV7-9 | - | TGTGCCAGCAGCGTCAACGGCCTCTACGAGCAGTACTTC | CASSVNGLYEQYF